This T cell receptor (beta chain) appears in the sequencing data of a study of T cells in Graves' hyperthyroidism and ophthalmopathy. Study overall: At initial diagnosis, before any treatment had begun, peripheral blood was obtained. General study points: A model of 13 V-J pairs discriminated ophthalmopathy from stable hyperthyroidism. The model foresaw ophthalmopathy a median approximately 6.3 months prior to onset.

Ophthalmopathy patients had moderate-to-severe active disease, CAS ≥3, NOSPECS ≥4, and disease duration under 3 months. CDR3 size: 13 residues. V lost 4 bases, J lost 4 bases, and 8 bases lay in between. Concerning this clonotype: Its antigen is still unknown.

TCR beta CDR3 sequences were amplified from RNA transcripts. HTBI primers were employed in a first-round RT-PCR of the TCR CDR3. TCRdb fed the multiplex PCR reads into MiXCR, producing one record per CDR3 protein. The table records 300,000 to 450,000 distinct CDR3 sequences, roughly 14% of them present only once. This chain connects TRBV12-3 or TRBV12-4 to TRBJ1-5; possible D gene TRBD1, 5 bases. The sequenced sample was blood. This clonotype was obtained from a woman in her thirties with Graves' ophthalmopathy. CDR3 nucleotide sequence: TGTGCCAGCAGTTGGAGGGGTAATCAGCCCCAGCATTTT. Its translation: CASSWRGNQPQHF.